Sequencing of this TCR beta chain was carried out in a study of graft-versus-host responses after intestinal transplantation. Study-wide context: Each of the recipients got a multivisceral, liver-intestinal, or isolated intestinal transplant. Each recipient received anti-thymocyte globulin induction, then tacrolimus and steroids for 3 to 4 years. Study findings and constraints: Early post-transplant declines in HvG were associated with peak levels of circulating GvH clones.

Of note for this clone: Antigen: not known.

TCRdb keeps only in-frame clones here, not all; method: immunoSEQ multiplex PCR. The data contain roughly 100,000 clones, roughly 93% of them singletons. The receptor's source is a human donor who received an intestinal transplant. The sample was unstimulated CD8+ T cells sorted from spleen or lymph node cells, taken before intestinal transplant.

CDR3 in DNA: TGTGCCAGCAGCCCCCGACAGGGTGGTTTAGACACGAGTGGCTACACCTTC. It yields the protein CASSPRQGGLDTSGYTF. The chain joins TRBV14 to TRBJ1-2; 7 bases align to TRBD1. CDR1 and CDR2 (germline): SGHDN, FVKESK. After removal of 4 bases from V and 7 bases from J, the junction contained 18 bases not matched to a gene. This CDR3 has 17 residues.